This T cell receptor (beta chain) was observed in a study of T cells in Graves' hyperthyroidism and ophthalmopathy. Notes on the study in general: Blood samples included most of the expanded thyroid clonotypes exceeding 0.001. Ophthalmopathy onset followed model prediction by a median about six months.

CDR3 length: 14 amino acids. V was shortened by 5 bases and J by 3 bases, with 14 bases between the two germline ends. Germline V lookup: CDR1 MNHEY, CDR2 SVGAGI. The CDR3 regions of TCR beta were amplified from RNA transcripts. Using the HTBI primer set, a first-round RT-PCR was run on the TCR CDR3. TCRdb re-called the multiplex PCR reads through MiXCR, storing one row per CDR3 protein. In the table there are fewer than 750,000 distinct CDR3 sequences, 46% of which are singletons. Turning to this clonotype: Its antigen is currently unknown.

The source material was peripheral blood or thyroid tissue (not recorded which). The receptor was derived from a woman between 18 and 29 years old with Graves' hyperthyroidism. The chain joins TRBV6-5 to TRBJ2-7; D is perhaps TRBD2 (5 bases). CDR3 sequence reads: CASSRSRVGYEQYF. As DNA, the CDR3 is TGTGCCAGCAGTAGGTCGAGGGTGGGCTACGAGCAGTACTTC.